These 27 T cell receptor beta chains came from one sample sequenced in a study of blood T cell repertoires in COVID-19. The table came from immunoSEQ multiplex PCR; TCRdb's copy has only in-frame clones and leaves some out. The repertoire holds tens of thousands of clones, with around 80% as singletons. The sequenced sample was peripheral blood. These receptors originate from a human donor in a cohort sampled during active COVID-19.

The chain joins TRBV28 to TRBJ2-7; 7 positions match TRBD1. The CDR3 is 15 amino acids. Germline values: CDR1 MDHEN, CDR2 SYDVKM. Trimming took 6 bases from V and 0 from J; bases not matched to a gene: 8. CDR3 sequence reads: CASRKAGTASYEQYF. The CDR3 region has the DNA TGTGCCAGCAGGAAAGCCGGGACAGCCTCCTACGAGCAGTACTTC.

The chain combines TRBV28 with TRBJ1-5; unclear D gene. V was trimmed by 3 bases and J by 0 bases, leaving 18 bases between them. Germline assignment: CDR1 MDHEN and CDR2 SYDVKM. The CDR3 runs 18 residues. This CDR3 reads CASSFGSLDIYSNQPQHF. The CDR3 region has the DNA TGTGCCAGCAGTTTTGGGAGCCTAGACATATATAGCAATCAGCCCCAGCATTTT.

In its sample, this clone was seen once. This chain joins TRBV3-1 (or the pseudogene TRBV3-2) and TRBJ2-1; no clear D gene. Germline lookup yields CDR1 LGHDT and CDR2 YNNKEL (reference sequence). The V end lost 1 base, the J end lost 13 bases, and 8 bases lay between the germline ends. The CDR3 is made up of 11 amino acids. The CDR3 region has the DNA TGTGCCAGCAGCCAAGGGCCTCACCAGTTCTTC. Its protein product is CASSQGPHQFF.

This chain links TRBV28 with TRBJ1-6; D uncertain. Deletions cut 6 bases from V and 6 bases from J, with 12 bases between. The CDR3 length is 14 residues. Per the germline V gene, CDR1 is MDHEN and CDR2 is SYDVKM. In DNA, the CDR3 is TGTGCCAGCAGGTTAGGAGGTGTTAATTCACCCCTCCACTTT. Translation: CASRLGGVNSPLHF.

This chain connects TRBV6-5 to TRBJ2-7; D call uncertain. Germline V gene data show CDR1 as MNHEY and CDR2 as SVGAGI. V lost 4 bases, J lost 2 bases, and 9 bases lay in between. The CDR3 consists of 13 residues. The CDR3: CASSLKRTYEQYF. The CDR3 DNA is TGTGCCAGCAGTTTGAAGCGTACCTACGAGCAGTACTTC.

V gene TRBV19 combines with J gene TRBJ2-6; TRBD1 matches at 7 bases. Trimming removed 5 bases from V and 0 bases from J; junction bases left unmatched: 7. CDR3 size: 17 residues. The V gene's germline CDR1 is LNHDA and CDR2 SQIVND (reference sequence). CDR3 region: CASSPRDRSSGANVLTF. The CDR3 nucleotides are TGTGCCAGTAGTCCTCGGGACAGAAGCTCTGGGGCCAACGTCCTGACTTTC.

The V call is TRBV15, the J call TRBJ2-7, with 7 bases matching TRBD1. With V trimmed by 3 bases and J by 2 bases, 7 bases remained unmatched. The V gene's germline CDR1 is LNHNV and CDR2 YYDKDF (reference sequence). The CDR3 has 15 amino acids. The CDR3 coding sequence is TGTGCCACCAGCAGGAGGGGGCAGGGTACCTACGAGCAGTACTTC. Translated, it gives CATSRRGQGTYEQYF.

The chain is built from TRBV2 and TRBJ1-5, with D perhaps TRBD1 (6 bases). The V end lost 7 bases, the J end lost 2 bases, and 15 bases lay between the germline ends. Germline V gene lookup returns CDR1 SNHLY and CDR2 FYNNEI. This CDR3 has 15 amino acids. The CDR3 region is CASNNVGQGNQPQHF. The DNA of the CDR3 is TGTGCCAGCAATAACGTGGGACAAGGCAATCAGCCCCAGCATTTT. Full variable domain (remainder filled in from reference TRBV2 and TRBJ1-5): EPEVTQTPSHQVTQMGQEVILRCVPISNHLYFYWYRQILGQKVEFLVSFYNNEISEKSEIFDDQFSVERPDGSNFTLKIRSTKLEDSAMYFCASNNVGQGNQPQHFGDGTRLSIL.

CDR3 sequence: CASTERRGGLYIQYF. The CDR3 bases are TGTGCCAGCACCGAACGGCGGGGGGGCCTTTACATTCAGTACTTC. The chain carries TRBV2 and TRBJ2-4; TRBD2 aligns across 9 bases. This CDR3 has 15 amino acids. With V trimmed by 7 bases and J by 8 bases, 12 bases remained unmatched. Germline V gene data show CDR1 as SNHLY and CDR2 as FYNNEI.

This clone has a handful of counts. The chain joins TRBV7-6 to TRBJ2-2; maybe TRBD1 (6 bases). The V and J ends lost 0 bases and 11 bases respectively, with 10 bases between them. CDR1 is SGHVS and CDR2 is FNYEAQ in the germline V gene. The length of the CDR3 is 13 residues. The CDR3 region has the DNA TGTGCCAGCAGCTTAGCGTGGGACATAGAGCTGTTTTTT. As protein: CASSLAWDIELFF.

The rearrangement uses TRBV28 and TRBJ1-1; D ambiguous. CDR1 is MDHEN, CDR2 SYDVKM, per germline. Trimming cost V 2 bases and J 6 bases, with 4 bases left between them. This CDR3 is built from 11 residues. CDR3 residues: CASSLVSEAFF. The CDR3 nucleotides are TGTGCCAGCAGTTTAGTATCTGAAGCTTTCTTT.

The chain is built from TRBV2 and TRBJ1-5, with 8 bases matching TRBD1. V was clipped by 6 bases and J by 0 bases; unmatched bases: 7. This CDR3 region has 16 residues. Germline assignment: CDR1 SNHLY and CDR2 FYNNEI. The CDR3 is CASRAGTGYSNQPQHF. For the CDR3, the DNA is TGTGCCAGCAGGGCTGGGACAGGCTATAGCAATCAGCCCCAGCATTTT.

This chain joins TRBV9 and TRBJ2-1; 7 bases are shared with TRBD2. Germline V lookup: CDR1 SGDLS, CDR2 YYNGEE. Losses at the gene ends were 0 bases for V and 3 bases for J; bases not matched to a gene: 6. The CDR3 is 16 amino acids. The CDR3 is CASSVATAGFYNEQFF. The CDR3 nucleotides read TGTGCCAGCAGCGTAGCGACAGCGGGGTTCTACAATGAGCAGTTCTTC.

The V gene is TRBV12-3 or TRBV12-4, the J gene TRBJ2-5, with a possible D match to TRBD1 (6 bases). V lost 3 bases, J lost 3 bases, and 8 bases lay in between. There are 13 residues in the CDR3. The CDR3 reads CASSFYREETQYF. The CDR3 region has the DNA TGTGCCAGCAGTTTTTACAGGGAAGAGACCCAGTACTTC.

This chain joins TRBV5-1 and TRBJ1-3; no reliable D call. The germline gives CDR1 SGHRS, CDR2 YFSETQ. CDR3 length: 15 residues. Trimming removed 4 bases from V and 1 base from J, with 12 bases in between. The CDR3 region has the DNA TGCGCCAGCAGCCCGGGTTTGGGTTCTGGAAACACCATATATTTT. Residues: CASSPGLGSGNTIYF.

V is TRBV7-9 and J is TRBJ1-3; 7 positions match TRBD1. CDR3 length: 14 amino acids. The V segment lost 1 base and the J segment 3 bases; nucleotides outside the gene matches: 0. Germline V CDR1 and CDR2: SEHNR, FQNEAQ (reference sequence). The CDR3 sequence is CASSLGQGGNTIYF. The CDR3 DNA sequence: TGTGCCAGCAGCTTAGGACAGGGTGGAAACACCATATATTTT.

This clone was seen a handful of times. The chain employs TRBV2 and TRBJ2-7, with 8 bases aligning to TRBD2. Trimming took 6 bases from V and 2 from J; bases not matched to a gene: 3. The CDR3 covers 13 residues. From germline, CDR1 is SNHLY and CDR2 FYNNEI. DNA for the CDR3: TGTGCCAGCAGACTAGCGGTTACCTACGAGCAGTACTTC. It yields the protein CASRLAVTYEQYF.

J is TRBJ2-1 and V is TRBV5-5; 10 bases align to TRBD1. CDR1 and CDR2 from the germline V gene are SGHKS and YYEKEE (reference sequence). The CDR3 is made up of 14 amino acids. V lost 4 bases, J lost 7 bases, and 5 bases stayed unmatched. CDR3 protein: CASSPGQGVNEQFF. The CDR3 DNA reads TGTGCCAGCAGCCCAGGACAGGGGGTAAATGAGCAGTTCTTC.

This chain uses TRBV7-2 with TRBJ1-3, with TRBD1 matching over 9 bases. Germline lookup yields CDR1 SGHTA and CDR2 FQGNSA. V lost 5 bases to trimming and J lost 4 bases; unmatched junction nucleotides: 9. The CDR3 is 16 residues long. CDR3 sequence (DNA): TGTGCCAGCAGCCACGGGACAGGGCTAAGGGGAAACACCATATATTTT. This gives the protein CASSHGTGLRGNTIYF.

The chain links TRBV5-4 to TRBJ1-1, with D unclear. The length of the CDR3 is 13 residues. V dropped 1 base and J dropped 1 base, with 5 bases sitting between them. Germline values: CDR1 SGHNT, CDR2 YYREEE (reference sequence). CDR3 sequence reads: CASSLRGNTEAFF. CDR3 in DNA: TGTGCCAGCAGCTTGCGGGGGAACACTGAAGCTTTCTTT.

This sequence joins TRBV5-4 and TRBJ2-1; 12 bases line up with TRBD2. The CDR3 loop spans 15 amino acids. J gave up 8 bases and V 1 base, and 4 bases lay outside the gene matches. Germline V gene lookup returns CDR1 SGHNT and CDR2 YYREEE (reference sequence). CDR3: CASSLTSGGLHEQFF. CDR3 sequence (DNA): TGTGCCAGCAGCTTGACTAGCGGGGGGTTACATGAGCAGTTCTTC.

This rearrangement joins TRBV9 to TRBJ1-4, with D maybe TRBD1 (5 bases). In germline, CDR1 is SGDLS, CDR2 YYNGEE. The CDR3 extends over 18 amino acids. Deletions cut 4 bases from V and 8 bases from J, with 27 bases between. CDR3 in DNA: TGTGCCAGCAGCCCCCTCGGCCCACAGGCCCGAATAGGGGAAAAACTGTTTTTT. Translation: CASSPLGPQARIGEKLFF.

The chain is built from TRBV15 and TRBJ1-1; 8 nucleotides line up with TRBD1. The germline gives CDR1 LNHNV, CDR2 YYDKDF (reference sequence). This CDR3 is built from 16 residues. The V segment lost 1 base and the J segment 0 bases; nucleotides outside the gene matches: 4. CDR3 in DNA: TGTGCCACCAGCAGAGGGGCAGGGGGCCTGAACACTGAAGCTTTCTTT. It yields the protein CATSRGAGGLNTEAFF.

The gene calls are TRBV5-1 and TRBJ2-3; 7 positions match TRBD1. CDR1 and CDR2 from the germline V gene are SGHRS and YFSETQ. V was clipped by 7 bases and J by 2 bases; unmatched bases: 4. This CDR3 region has 13 residues. The CDR3 bases are TGCGCCAGCGGAGGACAGGACACAGATACGCAGTATTTT. Residues: CASGGQDTDTQYF.

This clone was detected only a few times. This sequence joins TRBV28 and TRBJ2-7; 8 bases are a match to TRBD2. CDR3 length equals 14 residues. The junction had 9 bases not matched to a gene; V was cut back by 7 bases and J by 4 bases. Germline V gene lookup returns CDR1 MDHEN and CDR2 SYDVKM. The CDR3 DNA reads TGTGCCAGCAATCCCGCCGGGGGGGCATACGAGCAGTACTTC. As protein: CASNPAGGAYEQYF.

The rearrangement joins TRBV29-1 to TRBJ1-5, with TRBD1 matching over 10 bases. There are 14 residues in the CDR3. The V segment lost 6 bases and the J segment 4 bases; nucleotides outside the gene matches: 6. The germline CDR1 and CDR2 sequences are SQVTM and ANQGSEA. CDR3 residues: CSVGQGGFNQPQHF. Written as DNA, the CDR3 is TGCAGCGTCGGACAGGGGGGATTTAATCAGCCCCAGCATTTT.

This chain connects TRBV2 to TRBJ1-3; no clear D gene. The length of the CDR3 is 15 residues. Germline V CDR1 and CDR2: SNHLY, FYNNEI. V lost 8 bases, J lost 2 bases, and 16 bases lay in between. Here the CDR3 DNA reads TGTGCCAGCGGTATAAATCGAGTAGCTGGAAACACCATATATTTT. Translating gives CASGINRVAGNTIYF.